This T cell receptor (beta chain) was observed in a study of spatial heterogeneity in lung cancer. Germline V gene lookup returns CDR1 SEHNR and CDR2 FQNEAQ (reference sequence). After removal of 4 bases from V and 8 bases from J, the junction contained 13 bases not matched to a gene. This CDR3 spans 16 amino acids. This sample's time point: sample taken at primary tumor resection. Individual TCR cDNA molecules each bore their own unique molecular identifier. TCRdb reprocessed the 5' RACE reads via MiXCR and lists one record per CDR3 protein. The sample holds fewer than 25,000 distinct CDR3 sequences; 3% to 3.5% are singletons and the top ten take more than 25%.

The clonotype comes from a female donor with early-stage non-small cell lung cancer. The chain links TRBV7-9 to TRBJ1-4, with 7 bases aligning to TRBD1. Sequencing used PBMCs, obtained at surgery. This CDR3 reads CASSSMGTVIGEKLFF. The CDR3 nucleotides are TGTGCCAGCAGCTCAATGGGGACAGTAATCGGGGAAAAACTGTTTTTT.